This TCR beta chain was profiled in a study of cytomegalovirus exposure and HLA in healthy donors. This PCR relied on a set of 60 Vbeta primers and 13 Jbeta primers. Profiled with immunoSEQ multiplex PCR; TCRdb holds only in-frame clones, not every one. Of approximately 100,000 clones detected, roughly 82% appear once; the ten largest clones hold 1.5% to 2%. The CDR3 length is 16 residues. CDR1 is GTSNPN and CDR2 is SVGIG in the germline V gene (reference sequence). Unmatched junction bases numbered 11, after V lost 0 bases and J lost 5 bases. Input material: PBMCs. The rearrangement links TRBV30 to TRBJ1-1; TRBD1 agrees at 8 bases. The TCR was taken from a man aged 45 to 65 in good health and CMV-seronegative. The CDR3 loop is CAWSVRDRNRITEAFF. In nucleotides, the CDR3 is TGTGCCTGGAGTGTACGGGACAGGAATAGGATTACTGAAGCTTTCTTT.